This T cell receptor (beta chain) was captured by sequencing in a study of T cell responses to AZD1222 COVID-19 vaccine. Broader study findings: Reports indicate that nearly half of spike-specific TCRs are directed at unmutated variant regions. Only a handful of individuals given AZD1222 were seropositive at baseline. Distributed over spike, vaccine-associated CD4 TCRs predominated at 160-218 and 743-854. Donors in the cohort were predominantly white British and more often female, and clonal diversity was possibly underestimated.

V dropped 6 bases and J dropped 3; count of bases not matched to a gene: 3. The germline CDR1 and CDR2 sequences are SNHLY and FYNNEI. The CDR3 totals 13 residues. Produced via immunoSEQ multiplex PCR; TCRdb's table is partial and in-frame only. Among 120,000 or so clones listed, 88% were seen once. This clone was seen only once. The antigen is unknown. This chain joins TRBV2 and TRBJ2-3; 7 bases map to TRBD1. This TCR derives from an adult in good health. This specimen was peripheral blood, taken on day 0 of MenACWY control vaccination. The CDR3 here is CASRETGTDTQYF. CDR3 DNA sequence: TGTGCCAGCAGAGAGACAGGGACAGATACGCAGTATTTT.